A single sample gave rise to the 27 T cell receptor beta chains below, sequenced in a study of molecular identifiers for immune sequencing clone quantification. TCRdb called the PCR reads again in MiXCR, with one record for every CDR3 protein. The sample includes 300,000 to 400,000 distinct CDR3 sequences, 20% to 25% of them seen just once. The sequenced material came from naive CD8+ T cells from blood, with Jurkat cell RNA spiked in. Subset specified: FACS-sorted CD8+CD4-CCR7+CD45RA+ naive T cells. Receptor source: a human donor in good health. Some libraries in this study had Jurkat cell RNA spiked in.

The sample holds many counts of this clonotype. This sequence joins TRBV19 and TRBJ2-6; D is ambiguous. CDR1 and CDR2 from the germline V gene are LNHDA and SQIVND (reference sequence). This CDR3 is 17 amino acids long. V was pared by 3 bases and J by 1 base, with 13 bases between. Here the CDR3 reads CASSMVSSLSGANVLTF. CDR3 sequence (DNA): TGTGCCAGTAGTATGGTTTCTTCCTTGTCTGGGGCCAACGTCCTGACTTTC.

This clonotype occurred many times. J is TRBJ2-2 and V is TRBV2; D may be TRBD1 or TRBD2 (5 bases each). There are 16 residues in the CDR3. Trimming removed 2 bases at V and 1 base at J, with 11 bases between. Germline assignment: CDR1 SNHLY and CDR2 FYNNEI. Written as DNA, the CDR3 is TGTGCCAGCAGTGAATGGGGGTGGCAGAACACCGGGGAGCTGTTTTTT. Amino acids: CASSEWGWQNTGELFF. Supplemented by reference TRBV2 and TRBJ2-2, the full variable domain reads EPEVTQTPSHQVTQMGQEVILRCVPISNHLYFYWYRQILGQKVEFLVSFYNNEISEKSEIFDDQFSVERPDGSNFTLKIRSTKLEDSAMYFCASSEWGWQNTGELFFGEGSRLTVL.

For this clonotype: A much more abundant neighbour one base away suggests this may be a read error. In nucleotides, the CDR3 is TGTGCCAGCAGCTTATTAGATCCCCCGGGGGAGCTGTACTTC. Protein product: CASSLLDPPGELYF. This rearrangement joins TRBV7-2 to TRBJ2-7, with a tentative D call TRBD2 (6 bases). This CDR3 has 14 amino acids. Germline values: CDR1 SGHTA, CDR2 FQGNSA. Complete variable domain (other parts from reference TRBV7-2 and TRBJ2-7): GAGVSQSPSNKVTEKGKDVELRCDPISGHTALYWYRQSLGQGLEFLIYFQGNSAPDKSGLPSDRFSAERTGGSVSTLTIQRTQQEDSAVYLCASSLLDPPGELYFGPGTRLTVT.

Turning to this clonotype: A much bigger clone sits one base away, suggesting this may be a read error. The V and J genes are TRBV5-6 and TRBJ2-3; 11 nucleotides match TRBD2. This CDR3 is built from 15 residues. CDR1 and CDR2 from the germline V gene are SGHDT and YYEEEE. CDR3 loop: CAGSFLAGGSDTQYF. In nucleotides, the CDR3 is TGTGCCGGCAGCTTTCTAGCGGGAGGCTCAGATACGCAGTATTTT.

In its sample, this clonotype was seen many times. CDR3 amino acids: CASKRPGVSTDTQYF. The CDR3 DNA sequence: TGTGCCTCCAAACGGCCGGGGGTGAGCACAGATACGCAGTATTTT. V is TRBV30 and J is TRBJ2-3, with D possibly TRBD2 on 6 matching bases. Trimming removed 7 bases from V and 0 bases from J, with 17 bases in between. Per the germline V gene, CDR1 is GTSNPN and CDR2 is SVGIG (reference sequence). This CDR3 has 15 residues.

This chain joins TRBV27 and TRBJ2-5; a weak D match, TRBD1 (6 bases). Germline CDR1 MNHEY, CDR2 SMNVEV (reference sequence). The CDR3 contains 13 residues. With 2 bases removed from V and 4 bases from J, the gap between germline ends came to 8 bases. Written as DNA, the CDR3 is TGTGCCAGCAGTTTACAGGGGCCAGAGACCCAGTACTTC. Amino acid sequence: CASSLQGPETQYF.

This clonotype was seen at least ten times. This chain connects TRBV4-1 to TRBJ1-1; TRBD1 might be the D (6 bases). The germline V gene has CDR1 MGHRA and CDR2 YSYEKL. The CDR3 loop spans 15 amino acids. The V end lost 2 bases, the J end lost 0 bases, and 10 bases lay between the germline ends. The CDR3 loop reads CASSQRQDLNTEAFF. The CDR3 nucleotides read TGCGCCAGCAGCCAACGACAGGACCTGAACACTGAAGCTTTCTTT.

The chain joins TRBV19 to TRBJ2-7, with 14 bases fitting TRBD2. The V and J ends lost 3 bases and 0 bases, in that order; junction bases with no gene match: 4. Germline CDR1 reads LNHDA; CDR2 reads SQIVND (reference sequence). The CDR3 extends over 17 amino acids. In DNA form, the CDR3 reads TGTGCCAGTAGTATCGGGACTAGCGGGGGCCGCTCCTACGAGCAGTACTTC. It is translated as CASSIGTSGGRSYEQYF.

This clonotype was detected ten times or more. The rearrangement joins TRBV29-1 to TRBJ2-7; the D call may be TRBD1 or TRBD2 (5 bases each). Trimming left V 4 bases short and J 5 bases short, with 15 bases between. Germline CDR1 reads SQVTM; CDR2 reads ANQGSEA. CDR3 length: 13 residues. CDR3 amino acids: CSVAGTHRDEQYF. CDR3 coding DNA: TGCAGCGTTGCCGGGACCCACCGCGACGAGCAGTACTTC.

With regard to this clonotype: Possible read error: a much larger clone is one base away. The genes are TRBV29-1 and TRBJ2-1; 12 bases fit TRBD2. The CDR3 sequence is 17 residues long. Germline values: CDR1 SQVTM, CDR2 ANQGSEA. V trimming: 7 bases; J trimming: 0 bases; junction bases outside the gene matches: 10. This chain's CDR3 is CSAAGTSGPSSYNEQFF. The CDR3 DNA follows: TGCAGCGCTGCGGGGACTAGCGGGCCTAGCTCCTACAATGAGCAGTTCTTC.

To note about this clonotype: This may arise from a read error, as a much more abundant clone is one base away. The chain has TRBV29-1 and TRBJ2-7; 10 bases match TRBD2. Trimming at V came to 7 bases and at J to 8 bases, leaving 8 bases not matched to a gene. Looked up from germline, CDR1 is SQVTM and CDR2 is ANQGSEA. This CDR3 has 12 residues. The CDR3 is CSGAGGPGKQYF. CDR3 in DNA: TGCAGCGGAGCGGGAGGGCCGGGGAAGCAGTACTTC.

This clonotype has ten or more counts. This chain connects TRBV14 to TRBJ1-6; 7 bases are shared with TRBD1. CDR3 length: 14 residues. V lost 0 bases to trimming and J lost 7 bases; unmatched junction nucleotides: 0. CDR1 and CDR2 (germline): SGHDN, FVKESK. CDR3 DNA sequence: TGTGCCAGCAGCCAAGAACAGGGGAATTCACCCCTCCACTTT. Its translation: CASSQEQGNSPLHF. The variable domain in full, completed from reference TRBV14 and TRBJ1-6, reads EAGVTQFPSHSVIEKGQTVTLRCDPISGHDNLYWYRRVMGKEIKFLLHFVKESKQDESGMPNNRFLAERTGGTYSTLKVQPAELEDSGVYFCASSQEQGNSPLHFGNGTRLTVT.

Note on this clonotype: The CDR3 end shows no conserved phenylalanine or tryptophan, and so a read error is likely. This chain joins TRBV6-1 and TRBJ2-3; TRBD2 might be the D (6 bases). CDR3 length: 16 amino acids. Germline CDR1 MNHNS, CDR2 SASEGT. As DNA, the CDR3 is TGCGCCAGCATACCTTGGTCGGGCGGGGGCACAGATACGCAGTATCTT. Protein: CASIPWSGGGTDTQYL.

A note on this clonotype: Germline and junction disagree at one end, which may indicate a read error. DNA of the CDR3: TGCAGCACAAAGTGGGGGAATGAGCGGTTCTTC. It codes for CSTKWGNERFF. The gene calls are TRBV20-1 and TRBJ2-1, with D tentatively TRBD1 or TRBD2 (5 bases each). Germline V gene lookup returns CDR1 DFQATT and CDR2 SNEGSKA (reference sequence). The CDR3 loop spans 11 amino acids.

This clonotype was observed a handful of times. The V gene is TRBV18, the J gene TRBJ2-5; TRBD1 matches at 8 bases. Germline CDR1 KGHSH, CDR2 LQKENI. The CDR3 sequence is 15 residues long. Trimming cost V 2 bases and J 2 bases; bases outside gene matches: 4. CDR3 protein: CASSPAGTGQETQYF. For the CDR3, the DNA is TGTGCCAGCTCACCAGCCGGGACAGGTCAAGAGACCCAGTACTTC.

This clonotype was recorded at least ten times. The CDR3 region is CASSQVSDFQPYGYTF. CDR3 sequence (DNA): TGCGCCAGCAGCCAAGTCTCGGACTTTCAACCCTATGGCTACACCTTC. The chain employs TRBV4-1 and TRBJ1-2; no definite D call. This CDR3 is 16 amino acids long. Germline CDR1 and CDR2: MGHRA and YSYEKL. The V end lost 1 base, the J end lost 4 bases, and 16 bases lay between the germline ends.

This clonotype has more than one count but fewer than ten. Germline is not matched at one junction end, which may reflect a read error. The CDR3 loop reads CASSSTGGTPGNTVYF. The CDR3 DNA follows: TGTGCCAGCAGCTCGACAGGGGGTACCCCTGGAAACACCGTATATTTT. This chain joins TRBV13 and TRBJ1-3; 9 bases match TRBD1. Germline V gene sequence: CDR1 PRHDT, CDR2 FYEKMQ (reference sequence). The CDR3 runs to 16 residues. Full variable domain (remainder filled in from reference TRBV13 and TRBJ1-3): AAGVIQSPRHLIKEKRETATLKCYPIPRHDTVYWYQQGPGQDPQFLISFYEKMQSDKGSIPDRFSAQQFSDYHSELNMSSLELGDSALYFCASSSTGGTPGNTVYFGEGSWLTVV.

Notes on this clonotype: A much larger clone lies a single base off, so this may be a read error. This is likely a read error, given that the CDR3 carries no conserved phenylalanine or tryptophan at its end. The gene calls are TRBV4-3 and TRBJ2-7; D gene unclear. The CDR3 extends over 13 amino acids. The V gene lost 1 base and the J gene lost 3 bases, with 7 bases spanning the gap. Germline CDR1 LGHNA, CDR2 YSLEER. The CDR3 bases are TGCGCCAGCAGCCAAGGGGTCCGCTACGAGCAGTACCTC. This translates into CASSQGVRYEQYL.

V gene TRBV6-2 or TRBV6-3 combines with J gene TRBJ2-2; D unresolved. V was pared by 8 bases and J by 5 bases, with 9 bases between. CDR1 and CDR2 from the germline V gene are MNHEY and SVGEGT. The CDR3 loop spans 12 amino acids. CDR3: CASRGTTGELFF. The CDR3 bases are TGTGCCAGCCGAGGAACGACCGGGGAGCTGTTTTTT.

This clonotype showed up many times. The V gene is TRBV4-3, the J gene TRBJ2-2; D unresolved. Trimming removed 1 base at V and 5 bases at J, with 11 bases between. The CDR3 contains 15 residues. Per germline, CDR1 LGHNA and CDR2 YSLEER. CDR3: CASSQVWDGTGELFF. For the CDR3, the DNA is TGCGCCAGCAGCCAAGTCTGGGATGGTACCGGGGAGCTGTTTTTT.

This clonotype was seen at least ten times. The chain recombines TRBV19 with TRBJ1-2, with D possibly TRBD1 on 5 matching bases. The CDR3 covers 12 residues. Germline lookup yields CDR1 LNHDA and CDR2 SQIVND (reference sequence). V shed 5 bases and J shed 4 bases, with 8 bases lying between them. The DNA of the CDR3 is TGTGCCAGTAGTGGACATAGCTATGGCTACACCTTC. It translates to CASSGHSYGYTF.

Concerning this clonotype: This could be a read error, since a much larger clone is one nucleotide away. The chain is built from TRBV2 and TRBJ2-7; D might be TRBD1 or TRBD2, each matching 5 bases. Germline V lookup: CDR1 SNHLY, CDR2 FYNNEI. There are 15 residues in the CDR3. The V end lost 7 bases, the J end lost 3 bases, and 19 bases lay between the germline ends. The CDR3 spells CASMNRDGVLYEQYF. CDR3 DNA: TGTGCCAGCATGAACCGGGACGGGGTTCTCTACGAGCAGTACTTC.

The table lists this clonotype with many counts. The genes are TRBV3-1 and TRBJ1-2; D is unclear. Trimming took 0 bases from V and 4 from J, leaving 12 bases between them. The CDR3 length is 15 residues. Germline CDR1 is LGHDT and CDR2 is YNNKEL (reference sequence). The CDR3 is CASSQDRNPFYGYTF. In DNA, the CDR3 is TGTGCCAGCAGCCAAGACAGGAACCCCTTCTATGGCTACACCTTC.

This clonotype came up many times. The chain carries TRBV27 and TRBJ1-3; D unclear. Trimming removed 6 bases at V and 0 bases at J, with 12 bases between. Germline values: CDR1 MNHEY, CDR2 SMNVEV (reference sequence). CDR3 length equals 15 residues. CDR3 sequence: CASSLDGLSGNTIYF. CDR3 nucleotides: TGTGCCAGCAGCCTGGACGGGCTCTCTGGAAACACCATATATTTT.

This clonotype has a single count. Possible read error: a much larger clone is one base away. The J gene is TRBJ2-3, the V gene TRBV19, with D tentatively TRBD1 or TRBD2 (5 bases each). The germline CDR1 and CDR2 sequences are LNHDA and SQIVND (reference sequence). The CDR3 has 14 residues. Written as DNA, the CDR3 is TGTGCCAGTAGTATATCGGAGCAGGGAGATGCGCAGTATTTT. It is translated as CASSISEQGDAQYF.

In the case of this clonotype: This may stem from a read error, because a much larger clone lies one nucleotide away. Since no conserved phenylalanine or tryptophan closes the CDR3, a read error is the likely cause. The chain combines TRBV19 with TRBJ1-1; possible D gene TRBD1, 5 bases. Trimming removed 3 bases at V and 8 bases at J, with 13 bases between. This CDR3 is built from 13 residues. CDR1 is LNHDA and CDR2 is SQIVND in the germline V gene (reference sequence). In nucleotides, the CDR3 is TGTGCCAGTAGTATTATCGGGGGATTAGAAGCTTTCTCT. This encodes CASSIIGGLEAFS.

There are a few counts of this clonotype. The genes are TRBV6-1 and TRBJ2-1; 8 bases are shared with TRBD2. The CDR3 extends over 17 amino acids. The V gene end was trimmed by 1 base and the J gene end by 5 bases; junction bases not matched to a gene: 10. In germline, CDR1 is MNHNS, CDR2 SASEGT. The CDR3 DNA follows: TGTGCCAGCAGTGAAGAACTAGCGGCCCCTGTCGACAATGAGCAGTTCTTC. Translating it yields CASSEELAAPVDNEQFF.